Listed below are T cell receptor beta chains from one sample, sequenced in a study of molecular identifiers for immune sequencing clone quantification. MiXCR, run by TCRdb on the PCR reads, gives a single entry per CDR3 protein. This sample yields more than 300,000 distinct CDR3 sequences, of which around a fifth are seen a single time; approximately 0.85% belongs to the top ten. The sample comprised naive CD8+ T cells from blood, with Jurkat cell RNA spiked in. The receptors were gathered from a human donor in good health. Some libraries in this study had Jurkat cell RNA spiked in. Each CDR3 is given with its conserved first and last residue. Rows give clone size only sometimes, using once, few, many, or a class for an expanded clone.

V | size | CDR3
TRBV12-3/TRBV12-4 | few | CASRPAGADEQYF
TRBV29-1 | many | CSVLGQTYEQYF
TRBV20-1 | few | CSASRLAGGEETQYF
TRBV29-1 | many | CSVEDPSGFSGNTIYF
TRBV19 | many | CASSIYPGREAFF
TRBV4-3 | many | CASSQDLYNEQFF
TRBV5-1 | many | CASSLDLGESNEKLFF
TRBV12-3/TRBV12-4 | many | CASRGFNDGLANTDTQYF
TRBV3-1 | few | CASSQDLGGAPTDTQYF
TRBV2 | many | CASSEEDRLNTEAFF
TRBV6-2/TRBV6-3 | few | CASSSGTGAHQPQHF
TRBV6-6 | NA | CASSNTGLAVLLGNNEQFF
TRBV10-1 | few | CASSGSRSYNEQFF
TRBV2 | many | CASGPGLAGGIYEQYF
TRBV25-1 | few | CASSDGDRLDNSPLHF
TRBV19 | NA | CASSINRGLDTQYF
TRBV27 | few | CASSNLGPEQYF
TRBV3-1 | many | CASSPGQSYEQYF
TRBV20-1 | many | CSARGWVVAGGPGTQYF
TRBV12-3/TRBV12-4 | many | CASSSPWLGQGWNEQFF
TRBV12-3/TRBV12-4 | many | CASSPTGPDTEAFF
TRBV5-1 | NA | CASSLGPRTGATDTQYF
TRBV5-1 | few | CASRLGQNTDTQYF
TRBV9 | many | CASSPPTSSTDTQYF
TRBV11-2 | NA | CASSPLIGQGGEQYF
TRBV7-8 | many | CASTYPRGSEQYF
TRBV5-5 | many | CASSLVWSNQPQHF